This entry features one TCR beta chain sequence. Its antigen is as yet unknown. Germline lookup yields CDR1 SGHVS and CDR2 FQNEAQ. V was trimmed by 5 bases and J by 6 bases, leaving 15 bases between them. The CDR3 runs 14 residues. TCRdb re-called the 5' RACE reads with MiXCR, one entry per CDR3 protein. Of approximately 500,000 distinct CDR3 sequences in the sample, 12% to 15% are singletons; the top ten hold around 0.48%. The data were obtained in a study of identical twins. General study findings and limits: The same donors were not followed; conclusions instead depended on cross-sectional statistical analysis. Model-predicted out-of-frame TCR alpha sharing fell below observed values in monozygotic twins.

These data also formed part of another study, on yellow fever vaccine responses in identical twins.

This clonotype was obtained from a woman younger than 35 in good health. The specimen sequenced was CD4+ T cells sorted from blood. V usage is TRBV7-8 and J usage is TRBJ2-3; D is unresolved. CDR3 sequence reads: CASSRDGLTDTQYF. DNA for the CDR3: TGTGCCAGCAGCCGCGACGGATTGACGGATACGCAGTATTTT.